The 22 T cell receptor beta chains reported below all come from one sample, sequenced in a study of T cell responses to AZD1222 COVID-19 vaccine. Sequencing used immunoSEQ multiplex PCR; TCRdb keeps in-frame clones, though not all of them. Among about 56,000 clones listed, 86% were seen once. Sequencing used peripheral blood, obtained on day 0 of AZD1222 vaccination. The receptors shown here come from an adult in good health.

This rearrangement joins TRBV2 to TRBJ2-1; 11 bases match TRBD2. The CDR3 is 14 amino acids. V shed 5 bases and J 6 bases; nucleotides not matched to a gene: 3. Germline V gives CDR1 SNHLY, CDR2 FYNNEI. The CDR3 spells CASSSGTSGNEQFF. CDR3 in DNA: TGTGCCAGCAGTTCCGGGACTAGCGGCAATGAGCAGTTCTTC.

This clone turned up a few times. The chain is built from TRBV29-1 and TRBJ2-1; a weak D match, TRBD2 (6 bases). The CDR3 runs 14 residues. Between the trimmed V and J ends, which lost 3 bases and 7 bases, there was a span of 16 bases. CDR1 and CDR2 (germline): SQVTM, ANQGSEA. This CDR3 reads CSVDPSGEQNEQFF. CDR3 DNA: TGCAGCGTTGACCCCTCGGGGGAGCAGAATGAGCAGTTCTTC.

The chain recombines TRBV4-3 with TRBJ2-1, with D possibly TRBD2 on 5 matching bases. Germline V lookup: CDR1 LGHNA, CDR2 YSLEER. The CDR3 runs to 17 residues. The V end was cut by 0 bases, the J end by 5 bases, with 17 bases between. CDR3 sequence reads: CASSQDVSVVSDNEQFF. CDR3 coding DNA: TGCGCCAGCAGCCAAGATGTATCAGTTGTTAGCGACAATGAGCAGTTCTTC.

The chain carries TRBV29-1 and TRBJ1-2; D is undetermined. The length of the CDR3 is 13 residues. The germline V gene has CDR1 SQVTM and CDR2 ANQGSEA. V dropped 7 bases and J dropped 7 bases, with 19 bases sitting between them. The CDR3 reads CSAKRAQVGGYTF. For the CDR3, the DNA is TGCAGCGCCAAAAGGGCTCAGGTTGGTGGCTACACCTTC.

CDR3 DNA sequence: TGTGCCAGCAGAGCCGGGACAGGAAGTATTAACACTGAAGCTTTCTTT. Protein sequence: CASRAGTGSINTEAFF. The chain joins TRBV6-6 to TRBJ1-1; 8 bases line up with TRBD1. The V gene's germline CDR1 is MNHNY and CDR2 SVGAGI (reference sequence). J lost 2 bases, V lost 6 bases, and 11 bases had no gene match. This CDR3 has 16 residues.

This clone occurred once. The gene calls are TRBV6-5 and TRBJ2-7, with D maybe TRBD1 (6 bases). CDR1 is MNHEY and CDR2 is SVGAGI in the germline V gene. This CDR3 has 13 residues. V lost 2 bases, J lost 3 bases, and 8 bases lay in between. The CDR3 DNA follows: TGTGCCAGCAGTTACACAGGGAGCTACGAGCAGTACTTC. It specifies CASSYTGSYEQYF.

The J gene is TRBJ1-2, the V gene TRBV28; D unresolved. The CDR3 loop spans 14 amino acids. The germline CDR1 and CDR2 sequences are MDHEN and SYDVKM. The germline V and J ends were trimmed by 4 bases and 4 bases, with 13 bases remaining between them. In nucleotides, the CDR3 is TGTGCCAGCAGTTACCAGACTGGAGTCTATGGCTACACCTTC. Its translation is CASSYQTGVYGYTF.

In DNA form, the CDR3 reads TGTGCCAGCAGTTACAATGGACAGGCCATCCACAATGAGCAGTTCTTC. As protein: CASSYNGQAIHNEQFF. The chain recombines TRBV6-5 with TRBJ2-1, with TRBD1 identical over 7 bases. The CDR3 is 16 residues long. The V and J ends lost 2 bases and 5 bases, in that order; junction bases with no gene match: 9. Per germline, CDR1 MNHEY and CDR2 SVGAGI.

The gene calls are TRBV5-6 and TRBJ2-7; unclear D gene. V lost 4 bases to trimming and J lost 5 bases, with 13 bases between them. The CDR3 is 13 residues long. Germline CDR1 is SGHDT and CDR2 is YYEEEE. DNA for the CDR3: TGTGCCAGCAGCAATTTCAAGGGCCACGAGCAGTACTTC. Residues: CASSNFKGHEQYF.

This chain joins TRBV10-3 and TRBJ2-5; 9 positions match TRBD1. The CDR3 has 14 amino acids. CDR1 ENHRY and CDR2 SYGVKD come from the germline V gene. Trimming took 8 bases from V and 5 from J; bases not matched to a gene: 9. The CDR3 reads CAIGAGTGTETQYF. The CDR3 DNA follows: TGTGCCATCGGAGCCGGGACAGGGACGGAGACCCAGTACTTC.

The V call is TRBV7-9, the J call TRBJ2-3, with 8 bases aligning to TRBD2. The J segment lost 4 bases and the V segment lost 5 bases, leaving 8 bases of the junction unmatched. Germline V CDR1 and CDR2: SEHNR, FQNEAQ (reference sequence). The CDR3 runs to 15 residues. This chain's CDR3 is CASSPRGRRADTQYF. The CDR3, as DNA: TGTGCCAGCAGCCCGCGCGGGAGGAGGGCAGATACGCAGTATTTT.

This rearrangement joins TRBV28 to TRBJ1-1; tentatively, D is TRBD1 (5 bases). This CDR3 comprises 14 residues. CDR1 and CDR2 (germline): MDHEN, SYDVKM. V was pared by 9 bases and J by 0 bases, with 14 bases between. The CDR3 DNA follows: TGTGCCAGTCTTAGAGGGGCAATGAACACTGAAGCTTTCTTT. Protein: CASLRGAMNTEAFF.

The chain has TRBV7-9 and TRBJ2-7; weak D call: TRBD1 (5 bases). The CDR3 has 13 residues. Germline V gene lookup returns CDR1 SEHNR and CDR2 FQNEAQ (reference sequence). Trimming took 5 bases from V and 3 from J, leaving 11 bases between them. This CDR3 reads CASSTGRDYEQYF. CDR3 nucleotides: TGTGCCAGCAGCACCGGCAGGGACTACGAGCAGTACTTC.

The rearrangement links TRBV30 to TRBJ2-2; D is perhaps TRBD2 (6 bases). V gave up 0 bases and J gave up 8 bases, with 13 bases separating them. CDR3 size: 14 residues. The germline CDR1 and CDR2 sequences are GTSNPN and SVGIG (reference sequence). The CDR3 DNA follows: TGTGCCTGGAGTGTGGTTCTAGCGAGTGGGGAGCTGTTTTTT. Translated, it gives CAWSVVLASGELFF.

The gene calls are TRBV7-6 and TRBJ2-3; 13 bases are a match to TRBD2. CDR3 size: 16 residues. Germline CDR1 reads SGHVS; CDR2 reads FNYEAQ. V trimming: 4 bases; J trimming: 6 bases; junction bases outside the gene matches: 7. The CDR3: CASSSRTSGRVDTQYF. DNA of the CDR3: TGTGCCAGCAGCTCCCGCACTAGCGGGAGGGTGGATACGCAGTATTTT.

The CDR3, as DNA: TGTGCCAGCAGTTACCGAGTCTACGAGCAGTACTTC. It encodes CASSYRVYEQYF. The chain couples TRBV6-2 or TRBV6-3 to TRBJ2-7, with D unresolved. CDR3 length: 12 amino acids. Per the germline V gene, CDR1 is MNHEY and CDR2 is SVGEGT. V dropped 2 bases and J dropped 3 bases, with 5 bases sitting between them.

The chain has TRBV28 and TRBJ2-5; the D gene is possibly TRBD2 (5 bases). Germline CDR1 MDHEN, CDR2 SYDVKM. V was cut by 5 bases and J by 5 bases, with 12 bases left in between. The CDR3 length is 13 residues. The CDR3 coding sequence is TGTGCCAGCAGTGAGGCGGGTAGGGAGACCCAGTACTTC. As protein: CASSEAGRETQYF.

The CDR3 region is CASLQGASFEQYF. CDR3 in DNA: TGTGCCAGTTTACAGGGGGCGAGCTTCGAGCAGTACTTC. The chain is built from TRBV6-5 and TRBJ2-7, with TRBD1 matching 9 bases. The junction had 9 bases not matched to a gene; V was cut back by 9 bases and J by 6 bases. The CDR3 sequence is 13 residues long. Germline V lookup: CDR1 MNHEY, CDR2 SVGAGI.

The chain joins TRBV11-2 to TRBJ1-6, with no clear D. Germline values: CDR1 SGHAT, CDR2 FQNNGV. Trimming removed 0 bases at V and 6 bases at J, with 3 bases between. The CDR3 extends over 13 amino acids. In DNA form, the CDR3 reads TGTGCCAGCAGCTTAGAGCCTAATTCACCCCTCCACTTT. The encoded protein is CASSLEPNSPLHF.

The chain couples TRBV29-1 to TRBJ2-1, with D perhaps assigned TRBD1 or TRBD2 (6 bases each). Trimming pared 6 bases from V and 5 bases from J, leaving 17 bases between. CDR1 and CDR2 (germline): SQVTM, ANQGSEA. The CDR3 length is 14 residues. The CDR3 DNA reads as TGCAGCGTCCACCCTGGTAGGGGGGACAATGAGCAGTTCTTC. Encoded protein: CSVHPGRGDNEQFF.

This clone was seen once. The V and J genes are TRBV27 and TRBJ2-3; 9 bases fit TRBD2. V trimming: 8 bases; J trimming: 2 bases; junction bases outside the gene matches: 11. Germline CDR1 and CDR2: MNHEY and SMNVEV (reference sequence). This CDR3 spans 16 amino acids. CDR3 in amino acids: CASRRATSGPTDTQYF. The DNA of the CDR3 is TGTGCCAGCCGGCGAGCCACTAGCGGGCCCACAGATACGCAGTATTTT.

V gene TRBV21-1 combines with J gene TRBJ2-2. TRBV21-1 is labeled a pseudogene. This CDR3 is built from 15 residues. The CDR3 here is CASSKLAYYTGELFF. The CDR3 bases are TGTGCCAGCAGCAAATTGGCCTACTACACCGGGGAGCTGTTTTTT.